Sequencing of this T cell receptor (beta chain) was carried out in a study of OX40 agonist ivuxolimab in advanced cancers. With 4 bases removed from V and 6 bases from J, the gap between germline ends came to 13 bases. Germline V gene lookup returns CDR1 SQVTM and CDR2 ANQGSEA. There are 12 residues in the CDR3. Measured with immunoSEQ multiplex PCR; TCRdb has only the in-frame clones, and not every one. Altogether roughly 53,000 clones are present, approximately 84% being singletons, with the ten largest covering approximately 13%. This clone was seen a few times. This chain joins TRBV29-1 and TRBJ2-7, with D possibly matching TRBD1 (6 bases). The source was CD4+ or CD8+ T cells sorted from blood, collected in a trial of the OX40 agonist ivuxolimab. The source of this sequence is an adult with an advanced solid tumor such as melanoma, head and neck, liver or kidney cancer. The DNA for the CDR3 is TGCAGCGTTGCCAGGGGTGTGGCCGAGCAGTACTTC. Its protein product is CSVARGVAEQYF.